This TCR beta chain was profiled in a study of identical twins. Study-wide points: Where beta out-of-frame sequences were concerned, excess twin sharing was weaker.

This clonotype was observed a few times. Its target is not known. The ends were cut back, 6 bases at V and 4 bases at J, with 4 bases in the middle. CDR1 is MRHNA and CDR2 is SNTAGT in the germline V gene. The CDR3 runs to 10 residues. A universal primer site was added by template switching, and unique molecular identifiers were carried by the cDNA. TCRdb re-analysed the 5' RACE reads in MiXCR, keeping a single row per CDR3 protein. Of fewer than 250,000 distinct CDR3 sequences listed, around 10% are singletons. The origin of this receptor is a woman aged 18-35 years in good health. V gene TRBV6-4 combines with J gene TRBJ2-7; D gene ambiguous. The material sequenced was memory (CD45RO+) T cells sorted from blood. CDR3 in amino acids: CASRSYEQYF. The CDR3 DNA reads as TGTGCCAGCAGGTCATACGAGCAGTACTTC.